Listed below are T cell receptor beta chains from one sample, sequenced in a study of blood T cell repertoires in COVID-19. TCRdb's table, derived via immunoSEQ multiplex PCR, lists solely in-frame clones and lacks some. The sample has about 68,000 clones; 86% are singletons. Sequencing was done on a sample of peripheral blood. These receptors all come from a man aged 25 to 40 with acute or convalescent COVID-19. The CDR3 runs from the conserved cysteine through the conserved F or W.

v_gene: TRBV6-6; j_gene: TRBJ1-2; CDR3aa: CASSSPDRVDGYTF
v_gene: TRBV3-1/TRBV3-2; j_gene: TRBJ2-7; CDR3aa: CASSLGTGGRASLYEQYF
v_gene: TRBV10-2; j_gene: TRBJ1-2; CDR3aa: CASSESYSDRMYGYTF
v_gene: TRBV5-4; j_gene: TRBJ1-2; CDR3aa: CASSPDLKGVVYGYTF
v_gene: TRBV12-3/TRBV12-4; j_gene: TRBJ1-1; CDR3aa: CATGLRTEAFF
v_gene: TRBV28; j_gene: TRBJ1-4; CDR3aa: CASSFRYEKLFF
v_gene: TRBV4-1; j_gene: TRBJ2-1; CDR3aa: CASSQEQGASSYNEQFF
v_gene: TRBV6-6; j_gene: TRBJ1-5; CDR3aa: CASRRTGDNQPQHF
v_gene: TRBV29-1; j_gene: TRBJ1-1; CDR3aa: CSVYRGEGTEAFF
v_gene: TRBV5-4; j_gene: TRBJ2-1; CDR3aa: CASSSGQPFGEQFF
v_gene: TRBV6-1; j_gene: TRBJ1-2; CDR3aa: CASSEGTGAADYTF
v_gene: TRBV12-3/TRBV12-4; j_gene: TRBJ1-1; CDR3aa: CASSLWHAEAFF
v_gene: TRBV5-1; j_gene: TRBJ1-1; CDR3aa: CASRTETVTNTEAFF
v_gene: TRBV29-1; j_gene: TRBJ2-5; CDR3aa: CSVPHISGREETQYF
v_gene: TRBV2; j_gene: TRBJ2-1; CDR3aa: CASSERLGLALNEQFF
v_gene: TRBV7-9; j_gene: TRBJ2-1; CDR3aa: CASSSTENNEQFF
v_gene: TRBV29-1; j_gene: TRBJ2-7; CDR3aa: CSVEDRVYEQYF